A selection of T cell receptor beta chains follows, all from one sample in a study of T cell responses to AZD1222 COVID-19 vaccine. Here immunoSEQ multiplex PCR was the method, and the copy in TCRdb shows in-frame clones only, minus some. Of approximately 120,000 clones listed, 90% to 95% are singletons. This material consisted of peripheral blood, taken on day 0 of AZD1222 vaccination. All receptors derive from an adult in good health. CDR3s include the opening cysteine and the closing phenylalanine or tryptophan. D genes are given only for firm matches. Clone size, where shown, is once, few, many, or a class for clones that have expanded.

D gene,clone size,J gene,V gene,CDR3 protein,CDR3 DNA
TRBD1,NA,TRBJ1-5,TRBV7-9,CASSHRGGNQPQHF,TGTGCCAGCAGCCACAGGGGTGGCAATCAGCCCCAGCATTTT
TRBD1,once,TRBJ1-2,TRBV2,CASSGGQGAIRYYGYTF,TGTGCCAGCAGTGGGGGACAGGGGGCGATTCGGTACTATGGCTACACCTTC
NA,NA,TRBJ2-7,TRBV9,CASSVGSSSYEQYF,TGTGCCAGCAGCGTAGGCAGCAGCTCCTACGAGCAGTACTTC
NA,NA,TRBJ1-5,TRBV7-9,CASSLFSNQPQHF,TGTGCCAGCAGCCTTTTTTCGAATCAGCCCCAGCATTTT
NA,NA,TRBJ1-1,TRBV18,CASSTRSGNTEAFF,TGTGCCAGCTCAACTAGATCAGGGAACACTGAAGCTTTCTTT
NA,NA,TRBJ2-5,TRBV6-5,CASSYLIAETQYF,TGTGCCAGCAGTTACCTGATTGCGGAGACCCAGTACTTC
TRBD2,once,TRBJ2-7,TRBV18,CASSPPSSGNYEQYF,TGTGCCAGCTCACCACCGTCTAGCGGGAACTACGAGCAGTACTTC
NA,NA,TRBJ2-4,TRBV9,CASSVGQGTKNIQYF,TGTGCCAGCAGCGTAGGGCAGGGTACCAAAAACATTCAGTACTTC
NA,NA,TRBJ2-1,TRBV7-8,CASSPGTVSSYNEQFF,TGTGCCAGCAGCCCCGGGACGGTGAGCTCCTACAATGAGCAGTTCTTC
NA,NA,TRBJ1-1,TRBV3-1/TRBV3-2,CASSQETGNTEAFF,TGTGCCAGCAGCCAAGAAACAGGGAATACTGAAGCTTTCTTT
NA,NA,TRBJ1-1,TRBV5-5,CASSLDRYMNTEAFF,TGTGCCAGCAGCTTGGACAGATACATGAACACTGAAGCTTTCTTT
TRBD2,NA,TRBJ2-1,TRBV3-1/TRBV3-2,CASSPSGRHPFF,TGTGCCAGCAGCCCTAGCGGGAGACATCCGTTCTTC
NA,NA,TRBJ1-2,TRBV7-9,CASSLDGLYGYTF,TGTGCCAGCAGCCTGGACGGACTCTATGGCTACACCTTC
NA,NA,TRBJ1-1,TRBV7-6,CASSLVEMNTEAFF,TGTGCCAGCAGCTTAGTCGAGATGAACACTGAAGCTTTCTTT
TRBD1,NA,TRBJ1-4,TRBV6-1,CASSELGQGGEKLFF,TGTGCCAGCAGTGAACTGGGACAGGGGGGCGAAAAACTGTTTTTT
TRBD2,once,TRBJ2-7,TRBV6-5,CASSRDYSQSNQYF,TGTGCCAGCAGTCGGGACTACTCGCAATCAAATCAGTACTTC
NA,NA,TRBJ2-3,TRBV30,CAWSVGGTLPTDTQYF,TGTGCCTGGAGTGTAGGCGGCACGCTCCCCACAGATACGCAGTATTTT
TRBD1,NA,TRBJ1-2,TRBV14,CASSLRQGHGYTF,TGTGCCAGCAGCCTAAGACAGGGGCACGGCTACACCTTC
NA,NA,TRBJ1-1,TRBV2,CASRIGQRTEAFF,TGTGCCAGCCGGATAGGACAGAGGACTGAAGCTTTCTTT
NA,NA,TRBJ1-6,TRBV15,CATSSSNSPLHF,TGTGCCACCAGTTCAAGTAATTCACCCCTCCACTTT
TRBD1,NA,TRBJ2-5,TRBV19,CASRPMGQTGTQYF,TGTGCCAGCCGTCCAATGGGACAGACGGGGACCCAGTACTTC
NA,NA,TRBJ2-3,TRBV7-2,CASSSAVGRDTQYF,TGTGCCAGCAGCTCCGCTGTGGGTAGAGATACGCAGTATTTT